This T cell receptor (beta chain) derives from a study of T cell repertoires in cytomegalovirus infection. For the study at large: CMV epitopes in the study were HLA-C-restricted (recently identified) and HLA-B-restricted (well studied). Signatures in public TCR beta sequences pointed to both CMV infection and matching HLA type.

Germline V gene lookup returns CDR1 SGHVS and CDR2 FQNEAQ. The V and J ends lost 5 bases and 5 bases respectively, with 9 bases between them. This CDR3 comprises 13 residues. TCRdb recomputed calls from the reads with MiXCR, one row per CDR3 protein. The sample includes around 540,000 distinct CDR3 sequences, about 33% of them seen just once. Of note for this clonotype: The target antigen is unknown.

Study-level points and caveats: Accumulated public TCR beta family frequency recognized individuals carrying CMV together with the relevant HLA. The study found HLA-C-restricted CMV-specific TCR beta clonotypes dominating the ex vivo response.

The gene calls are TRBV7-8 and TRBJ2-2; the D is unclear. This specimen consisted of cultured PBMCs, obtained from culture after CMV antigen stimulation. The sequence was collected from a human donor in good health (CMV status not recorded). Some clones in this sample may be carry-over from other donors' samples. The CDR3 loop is CASSQLGTGELFF. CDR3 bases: TGTGCCAGCAGCCAGTTGGGTACCGGGGAGCTGTTTTTT. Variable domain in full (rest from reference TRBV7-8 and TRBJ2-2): GAGVSQSPRYKVAKRGQDVALRCDPISGHVSLFWYQQALGQGPEFLTYFQNEAQLDKSGLPSDRFFAERPEGSVSTLKIQRTQQEDSAVYLCASSQLGTGELFFGEGSRLTVL.